The rows below give T cell receptor beta chains drawn from one sample of a study of cytomegalovirus exposure and HLA in healthy donors. Some clones are missing from TCRdb's copy, which holds only in-frame ones; the method was immunoSEQ multiplex PCR. The sample has some 130,000 clones, approximately 82% seen once; the top ten hold approximately 1.4%. Sequenced sample: PBMCs. The receptors come from a female donor in good health and CMV-seronegative. The CDR3 runs from the conserved cysteine through the conserved F or W. D genes are given only for firm matches. A clone size is listed for some rows: how often the clone was seen (once, few, many), or a class if it is expanded.

size	V	J	D	CDR3	DNA
.	TRBV30	TRBJ2-7	.	CAWSVTGSSYEQYF	TGTGCCTGGAGTGTAACAGGGAGCTCCTACGAGCAGTACTTC
.	TRBV6-5	TRBJ2-7	TRBD1	CASSDAYNQGQSF	TGTGCCAGCAGTGACGCCTACAATCAGGGACAGTCGTTC
.	TRBV5-4	TRBJ1-2	TRBD1	CASSRPWTGKKDGYTF	TGTGCCAGCAGCCGCCCTTGGACAGGGAAGAAGGATGGCTACACCTTC
.	TRBV28	TRBJ2-4	TRBD1	CASSLVVGGGQGAASAKNIQYF	TGTGCCAGCAGTTTAGTAGTGGGCGGTGGACAGGGGGCGGCCTCGGCCAAAAACATTCAGTACTTC
.	TRBV29-1	TRBJ1-4	TRBD1	CSVEEWTGGTNEKLFF	TGCAGCGTTGAAGAGTGGACAGGGGGAACTAATGAAAAACTGTTTTTT
.	TRBV5-1	TRBJ2-5	.	CASSPGGSVEGETQYF	TGCGCCAGCAGCCCGGGGGGCAGCGTAGAGGGTGAGACCCAGTACTTC
.	TRBV6-6	TRBJ2-1	TRBD1	CASSYGGTGNNEQFF	TGTGCCAGCAGTTACGGCGGGACAGGGAATAATGAGCAGTTCTTC
medium-sized	TRBV13	TRBJ1-1	.	CASSLIPGLSVNTEAFF	TGTGCCAGCAGCTTAATTCCCGGACTGTCGGTAAACACTGAAGCTTTCTTT
.	TRBV11-2	TRBJ2-1	TRBD2	CASSVGTSGTWSEQFF	TGTGCCAGCAGCGTCGGGACTAGCGGGACGTGGAGTGAGCAGTTCTTC
.	TRBV7-6	TRBJ1-1	.	CASSLALNTEAFF	TGTGCCAGCAGCTTAGCCTTGAACACTGAAGCTTTCTTT
.	TRBV29-1	TRBJ1-5	.	CSVSKGGNQPQHF	TGCAGCGTTTCCAAGGGAGGCAATCAGCCCCAGCATTTT
few	TRBV7-2	TRBJ2-3	TRBD2	CASSLLAGVTDTQYF	TGTGCCAGCAGCTTACTAGCGGGAGTCACAGATACGCAGTATTTT
.	TRBV27	TRBJ1-4	TRBD1	CAREGQGDEKLFF	TGTGCCAGAGAGGGACAGGGAGATGAAAAACTGTTTTTT